This entry concerns a single T cell receptor (beta chain). Its antigen is unknown. This record belongs to a study of CD8+CD57+ T cells in acquired aplastic anemia. Whole-study context: Researchers reported that healthy donors averaged roughly 11 million reads for CD4+ cells. The study, taken as a whole, reports: Overlapping CD8+ CDR3 repertoires of patients and controls contained roughly 27 shared sequences.

Genomic DNA was employed as the template in profiling TCR beta VDJ and CDR3. TCRdb re-analysed the reads in MiXCR, keeping a single row per CDR3 protein. The table lists about 180,000 distinct CDR3 sequences, about half of them singletons. This CDR3 region has 14 residues. Germline V gives CDR1 GTSNPN, CDR2 SVGIG (reference sequence). V lost 7 bases, J lost 4 bases, and 12 bases stayed unmatched. The receptor's source is a human donor in good health. Source material: sorted CD4+, CD8+, or CD8+CD57+ T cells (not recorded which) from PBMCs. The chain has TRBV30 and TRBJ2-7, with 8 bases matching TRBD1. The CDR3, as DNA: TGTGCCTCACAAACCGACAGGGGTGGGTACGAGCAGTACTTC. It encodes CASQTDRGGYEQYF. Drawing the rest from reference TRBV30 and TRBJ2-7, the complete variable domain is SQTIHQWPATLVQPVGSPLSLECTVEGTSNPNLYWYRQAAGRGLQLLFYSVGIGQISSEVPQNLSASRPQDRQFILSSKKLLLSDSGFYLCASQTDRGGYEQYFGPGTRLTVT.